This T cell receptor beta chain was identified in a study of T cells in women clearing cervical HPV infection. CDR1 LNHDA and CDR2 SQIVND come from the germline V gene (reference sequence). After removal of 6 bases from V and 3 bases from J, the junction contained 8 bases not matched to a gene. This CDR3 region has 15 residues. Comment on this clone: The read gets to within 3 residues of the CDR3 end, and the germline J gene fills in the rest.

Some clones are missing from TCRdb's copy, which holds only in-frame ones; the method was immunoSEQ multiplex PCR. This table holds approximately 41,000 clones. The source is a woman aged 18-69 years with a cervical HPV16 infection that either progressed to CIN3+ or cleared (not recorded which). The V and J genes are TRBV19 and TRBJ1-5, with 7 bases matching TRBD1. The sample consisted of blood buffy coat. The covered CDR3 bases are TGTGCCAGTAGAAACACAGGGGCTACCAATCAGCCC. This sequence encodes CASRNTGATNQP. The full CDR3 sequence reads CASRNTGATNQPQHF.